This entry features one T cell receptor (beta chain) sequence. This clonotype has only a few counts. The antigen it recognizes is unknown. No base quality information exists; no much larger clone differs at one position. The instrument was an Illumina HiSeq 2500. Quantitative 5'-RACE with molecular barcodes was the method used to prepare the TCR beta libraries. From the authors' description of their analysis: To identify disease-linked TCR variants, a new computational method was used, one built on a probabilistic model of VDJ rearrangement. TCRdb passed the public sequencing reads through fastp at Q25 and MiXCR, retaining productive beta sequences. Every CDR3 protein is listed once, alongside the most common genes and DNA of its rows. These V and J calls rely on TCRdb rather than the paper's analysis. This sample lists some 450,000 distinct CDR3 sequences; over 15% were detected once. Together, the top ten hold 0.85% to 1.3% of the sample.

The data stem from a study of CD8 T cells in ankylosing spondylitis (dated by TCRdb to about 2017). The study in broad terms: T cell receptor beta repertoires were profiled in healthy donors and ankylosing spondylitis patients so that disease-linked TCR variants could be found. The full study cohort comprised about 23 ankylosing spondylitis patients and approximately 100 healthy donors. Peripheral blood was sampled, and synovial fluid was also collected from ankylosing spondylitis patients.

General study outcomes and caveats: The disease-linked clones had a CD8+ phenotype and were found at relatively low frequencies in peripheral blood. The disease-linked clones were reported as significantly enriched in matched synovial fluid samples from ankylosing spondylitis patients. Blood from ankylosing spondylitis patients appeared to be characterized by a TCR beta motif made up of under ten highly homologous amino acid variants. Some of the motif variants had been reported before in the synovial fluid and blood of reactive arthritis patients, a finding that suggests common disease-initiation mechanisms.

The germline V gene (reference sequence) supplies CDR1 PRHDT and CDR2 FYEKMQ. The germline ends are 12 bases apart after V is trimmed by 5 bases and J by 8 bases. Including the terminal cysteine and phenylalanine, the CDR3 comprises 12 residues. Here the CDR3 DNA is all that survives: 36 bases in frame from base 1. The sequence was obtained from a male donor with ankylosing spondylitis. The receptor chain draws on TRBV13 and TRBJ1-1, with no reliable assignment of the D segment. Sequences were obtained from blood, either unsorted or a sorted T cell fraction (not recorded which). DNA sequence: TGTGCCAGCAGCCCAGGAAGGACCGAAGCTTTCTTT. Translation gives CASSPGRTEAFF.